The next 9 T cell receptor beta chains were all read from a single sample in a study of T cell responses to AZD1222 COVID-19 vaccine. Data came from immunoSEQ multiplex PCR; TCRdb stores just in-frame clones and leaves some out. The table includes about 180,000 clones, approximately 91% detected once. The sequences come from peripheral blood, collected on day 0 of AZD1222 vaccination. Receptors originate from an adult in good health.

In DNA, the CDR3 is TGTGCCTGGAGTGTACGTCGAGACAGGGGCTTGGCAAGATATGGCTACACCTTC. Translated, it gives CAWSVRRDRGLARYGYTF. The rearrangement joins TRBV30 to TRBJ1-2; 8 nucleotides agree with TRBD1. Germline V lookup: CDR1 GTSNPN, CDR2 SVGIG (reference sequence). The CDR3 is made up of 18 amino acids. The V and J ends lost 0 bases and 5 bases, in that order; junction bases with no gene match: 17.

The chain links TRBV7-9 to TRBJ1-2; TRBD1 matches at 9 bases. Germline loops: CDR1 SEHNR, CDR2 FQNEAQ (reference sequence). This CDR3 region has 14 residues. Losses at the gene ends were 1 base for V and 8 bases for J; bases not matched to a gene: 5. CDR3 loop: CASSLVLQGAGYTF. The CDR3 region has the DNA TGTGCCAGCAGCTTAGTGTTACAGGGGGCAGGCTACACCTTC.

The chain has TRBV29-1 and TRBJ1-6; possibly TRBD1 for D (6 bases). Trimming took 4 bases from V and 11 from J, leaving 15 bases between them. CDR1 is SQVTM, CDR2 ANQGSEA, per germline. The CDR3 consists of 13 residues. The CDR3 sequence: CSVVFVEGAPLHF. CDR3 in DNA: TGCAGCGTTGTTTTCGTCGAGGGGGCACCCCTCCACTTT.

The table lists this clone with a count of one. The gene calls are TRBV20-1 and TRBJ2-3; D is unresolved. This CDR3 contains 11 residues. V was clipped by 4 bases and J by 4 bases, with 6 bases between them. Looked up from germline, CDR1 is DFQATT and CDR2 is SNEGSKA (reference sequence). The DNA for the CDR3 is TGCAGTGCTAAATCAGCAGATACGCAGTATTTT. Translating it yields CSAKSADTQYF.

This clone was seen only a few times. This rearrangement joins TRBV11-2 to TRBJ2-1; 7 bases align to TRBD2. CDR3 length: 14 residues. From germline, CDR1 is SGHAT and CDR2 FQNNGV. Trimming cost V 5 bases and J 6 bases; bases outside gene matches: 7. The CDR3 DNA reads TGTGCCAGCAGCGCAGCGGGACGGACCAATGAGCAGTTCTTC. It translates to CASSAAGRTNEQFF. Drawing the rest from reference TRBV11-2 and TRBJ2-1, the complete variable domain is EAGVAQSPRYKIIEKRQSVAFWCNPISGHATLYWYQQILGQGPKLLIQFQNNGVVDDSQLPKDRFSAERLKGVDSTLKIQPAKLEDSAVYLCASSAAGRTNEQFFGPGTRLTVL.

The gene calls are TRBV19 and TRBJ2-2; D unclear. Trimming took 7 bases from V and 4 from J, leaving 16 bases between them. Germline lookup yields CDR1 LNHDA and CDR2 SQIVND (reference sequence). This CDR3 spans 15 amino acids. This CDR3 reads CASNPNTGVTGELFF. Written as DNA, the CDR3 is TGTGCCAGTAATCCTAATACTGGGGTCACCGGGGAGCTGTTTTTT.

The chain uses TRBV9 and TRBJ2-2; D might be TRBD2 (6 bases). V lost 1 base and J 4 bases, leaving 11 bases between the germline ends. The CDR3 sequence is 15 residues long. Germline loops: CDR1 SGDLS, CDR2 YYNGEE. In DNA, the CDR3 is TGTGCCAGCAGCGTAACGGGGGTCGCCACCGGGGAGCTGTTTTTT. Protein: CASSVTGVATGELFF.

The V call is TRBV2, the J call TRBJ2-7, with no clear D. CDR3 size: 14 residues. The V end lost 5 bases, the J end lost 5 bases, and 16 bases lay between the germline ends. In germline, CDR1 is SNHLY, CDR2 FYNNEI. CDR3 nucleotides: TGTGCCAGCAGTTTCCGAGCCAGGTTCGACGAGCAGTACTTC. Amino acids: CASSFRARFDEQYF.

The chain links TRBV25-1 to TRBJ1-1; the D is unclear. Germline V gives CDR1 MGHDK, CDR2 SYGVNS. The CDR3 covers 13 residues. Trimming pared 8 bases from V and 0 bases from J, leaving 10 bases between. The CDR3 protein is CASSRGMNTEAFF. The DNA for the CDR3 is TGTGCCAGCTCTAGAGGTATGAACACTGAAGCTTTCTTT.